Reported below is one T cell receptor beta chain. The beta constant-region primer was an equimolar mix of two oligonucleotides covering TRBC1 and TRBC2. Ligation attached a single-stranded oligonucleotide with a 12-nucleotide UMI and the SP2 primer to the cDNA 3' end. TCRdb fed the UMI-ligation and nested PCR reads into MiXCR, producing one record per CDR3 protein. The sample records over 25,000 distinct CDR3 sequences, approximately 11% being singletons. V was clipped by 0 bases and J by 5 bases; unmatched bases: 15. CDR3 length: 18 amino acids. The germline V gene has CDR1 GTSNPN and CDR2 SVGIG (reference sequence). The data were obtained in a study of naive and memory T cell subsets.

Sequences were obtained from effector memory CD4+ T cells from blood. Subset of the sample: effector memory, CD45RA- CD27-. This sequence joins TRBV30 and TRBJ2-1, with 8 bases lining up with TRBD1. This TCR derives from a human donor in good health. CDR3 amino acids: CAWSVGVLAGGFDNEQFF. The CDR3, as DNA: TGTGCCTGGAGTGTGGGGGTCCTGGCAGGGGGCTTCGACAATGAGCAGTTCTTC.